These 15 T cell receptor beta chains originate from one sample sequenced in a study of T-cell memory formation after mild COVID-19. TCRdb re-analysed the 5' RACE reads in MiXCR, keeping a single row per CDR3 protein. The profile shows about 190,000 distinct CDR3 sequences, 20% to 25% of them singletons. Material: PBMCs or a T cell subset sorted from them (not recorded which). Source of these receptors: an adult woman who had mild COVID-19 (a few samples of this study predate the infection). Cell type and time point are not known.

The gene calls are TRBV29-1 and TRBJ2-2; 12 nucleotides align to TRBD2. J gave up 7 bases and V 4 bases, and 4 bases lay outside the gene matches. Germline CDR1 reads SQVTM; CDR2 reads ANQGSEA. CDR3 length: 14 amino acids. The CDR3 nucleotides read TGCAGCGTTGGACTAGCGGGAGATGTCGGGGAGCTGTTTTTT. Amino acid sequence: CSVGLAGDVGELFF.

The V gene is TRBV4-1, the J gene TRBJ1-1; D not certain. V gave up 3 bases and J gave up 4 bases, with 9 bases separating them. Germline CDR1 and CDR2: MGHRA and YSYEKL. The CDR3 consists of 13 residues. CDR3 in amino acids: CASSQTSRTEAFF. The CDR3 DNA follows: TGCGCCAGCAGCCAGACATCGCGCACTGAAGCTTTCTTT.

This clonotype has more than one count but fewer than ten. The J gene is TRBJ2-2, the V gene TRBV6-2 or TRBV6-3, with 9 bases identical to TRBD2. The germline CDR1 and CDR2 sequences are MNHEY and SVGEGT. Trimming at V came to 3 bases and at J to 4 bases, leaving 3 bases not matched to a gene. The CDR3 consists of 15 residues. For the CDR3, the DNA is TGTGCCAGCAGTTATGTAGCGGGAGTCACCGGGGAGCTGTTTTTT. It translates to CASSYVAGVTGELFF.

V and J are TRBV29-1 and TRBJ2-7; 7 bases are shared with TRBD1. The CDR3 is made up of 12 amino acids. CDR1 and CDR2 (germline): SQVTM, ANQGSEA. V shed 6 bases and J 7 bases; nucleotides not matched to a gene: 9. The CDR3 coding sequence is TGCAGCGTGGGGACAGACCAGTGGGAGCAGTACTTC. It translates to CSVGTDQWEQYF.

The gene calls are TRBV7-3 and TRBJ1-1; 10 positions agree with TRBD1. The junction had 5 bases not matched to a gene; V was cut back by 5 bases and J by 2 bases. The CDR3 sequence is 15 residues long. Germline V lookup: CDR1 SGHTA, CDR2 FQGTGA. CDR3 nucleotide sequence: TGTGCCAGCAGCCCCTTGACAGGGGGCAACACTGAAGCTTTCTTT. Translation gives CASSPLTGGNTEAFF.

The V and J genes are TRBV20-1 and TRBJ2-2; the match to TRBD1 covers 7 bases. CDR1 and CDR2 (germline): DFQATT, SNEGSKA (reference sequence). This CDR3 contains 13 residues. The V gene end was trimmed by 6 bases and the J gene end by 11 bases; junction bases not matched to a gene: 12. The CDR3 DNA reads as TGCAGTGCCGGGGAGACCGACAGGGAAGAGCTGTTTTTT. Translating gives CSAGETDREELFF.

V and J are TRBV28 and TRBJ1-1; perhaps TRBD1 as D (5 bases). V was cut by 10 bases and J by 0 bases, with 6 bases left in between. Germline loops: CDR1 MDHEN, CDR2 SYDVKM. This CDR3 region has 11 residues. CDR3 protein: CATGVNTEAFF. The CDR3 DNA reads as TGTGCCACGGGGGTGAACACTGAAGCTTTCTTT.

The chain employs TRBV19 and TRBJ2-1; TRBD2 is a possible D gene (5 bases). The CDR3 is made up of 15 amino acids. V was trimmed by 3 bases and J by 0 bases, leaving 9 bases between them. Germline CDR1 is LNHDA and CDR2 is SQIVND (reference sequence). The CDR3 bases are TGTGCCAGTAGTATTGTCGGACTCTCCTACAATGAGCAGTTCTTC. Residues: CASSIVGLSYNEQFF.

This clonotype was found a few times. The chain links TRBV7-9 to TRBJ1-5; D is unresolved. This CDR3 is 16 amino acids long. The V end lost 3 bases, the J end lost 1 base, and 13 bases lay between the germline ends. Germline V CDR1 and CDR2: SEHNR, FQNEAQ (reference sequence). CDR3 in amino acids: CASSFAGLGSNQPQHF. The CDR3 bases are TGTGCCAGCAGCTTCGCGGGTCTAGGGAGCAATCAGCCCCAGCATTTT.

This clonotype has only a few counts. This chain links TRBV10-2 with TRBJ1-5; the D gene is possibly TRBD1 (6 bases). The CDR3 is made up of 15 amino acids. Germline lookup yields CDR1 WSHSY and CDR2 SAAADI. V lost 0 bases and J lost 9, with 15 bases in between. The CDR3, as DNA: TGCGCCAGCAGTGAGTCGATAGGGGGGGCTGGGCCCCAGCATTTT. Translated: CASSESIGGAGPQHF.

This clonotype was seen only a few times. The rearrangement uses TRBV25-1 and TRBJ2-7; possible D gene TRBD2, 6 bases. This CDR3 region has 13 residues. The V and J ends lost 4 bases and 3 bases respectively, with 10 bases between them. Germline CDR1 reads MGHDK; CDR2 reads SYGVNS. The CDR3 nucleotides are TGTGCCAGCAGTGCGGGACTCGGCTACGAGCAGTACTTC. Its translation is CASSAGLGYEQYF.

In its sample, this clonotype was seen a few times. This chain connects TRBV5-1 to TRBJ2-1; 8 positions match TRBD1. Per germline, CDR1 SGHRS and CDR2 YFSETQ. Unmatched junction bases numbered 8, after V lost 4 bases and J lost 5 bases. This CDR3 has 15 amino acids. The CDR3 region has the DNA TGCGCCAGCAGCACCGGGACAGGCTTCGACAATGAGCAGTTCTTC. It encodes CASSTGTGFDNEQFF.

This rearrangement joins TRBV4-2 to TRBJ1-1; 7 bases map to TRBD1. The CDR3 covers 14 residues. V shed 6 bases and J 5 bases; nucleotides not matched to a gene: 9. Germline CDR1 is LGHNA and CDR2 is YNFKEQ. The CDR3 DNA reads as TGTGCCAGCAGTCCGACAGGGCGGTATACTGAAGCTTTCTTT. Residues: CASSPTGRYTEAFF.

The genes are TRBV9 and TRBJ2-1, with a tentative D call TRBD1 (6 bases). Germline CDR1 is SGDLS and CDR2 is YYNGEE. The CDR3 covers 13 residues. V shed 1 base and J shed 8 bases, with 10 bases lying between them. CDR3 protein: CASSVSGHYEQFF. In nucleotides, the CDR3 is TGTGCCAGCAGCGTATCGGGACATTATGAGCAGTTCTTC.

This clonotype was detected only a few times. The chain uses TRBV7-8 and TRBJ2-7; no clear D gene. Deletions cut 2 bases from V and 2 bases from J, with 13 bases between. Per germline, CDR1 SGHVS and CDR2 FQNEAQ. This CDR3 comprises 15 residues. The CDR3 coding sequence is TGTGCCAGCAGCTTAAGCAGGATTCTAACCTACGAGCAGTACTTC. Amino acid sequence: CASSLSRILTYEQYF.